This TCR beta chain was captured by sequencing in a study of shared clonotypes between healthy human individuals. Study conclusions and caveats: The authors expected sequencing depth to affect clonotype sharing among donors.

V shed 1 base and J shed 9 bases, with 16 bases lying between them. The V gene's germline CDR1 is SGDLS and CDR2 YYNGEE. This CDR3 has 14 residues. TCRdb's copy holds only in-frame clones and misses some; the assay was immunoSEQ multiplex PCR. The sample yields around 1.1 million clones, approximately 78% seen once. As regards this clone: Its matching antigen is unknown.

The sequenced material came from memory CD4+ T cells from PBMCs. As to subset: CD45RA-negative fraction. The chain couples TRBV9 to TRBJ1-2, with a tentative D call TRBD1 (5 bases). The TCR comes from a man aged 18 to 30 in good health. Some clones in this sample may be carry-over from other donors' samples. CDR3 bases: TGTGCCAGCAGCGTATGGGCGGTGGGGCAGCGCTACACCTTC. It specifies CASSVWAVGQRYTF.